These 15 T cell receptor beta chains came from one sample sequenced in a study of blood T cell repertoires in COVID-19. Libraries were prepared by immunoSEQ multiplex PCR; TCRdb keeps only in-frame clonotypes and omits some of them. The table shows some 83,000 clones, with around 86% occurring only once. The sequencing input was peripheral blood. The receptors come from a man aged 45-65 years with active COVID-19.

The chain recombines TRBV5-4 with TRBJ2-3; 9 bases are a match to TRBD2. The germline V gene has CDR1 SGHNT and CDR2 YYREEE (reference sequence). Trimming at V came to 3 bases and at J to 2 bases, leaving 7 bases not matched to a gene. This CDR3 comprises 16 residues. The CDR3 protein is CASSSTLAGPTDTQYF. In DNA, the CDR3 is TGTGCCAGCAGCTCTACTCTAGCGGGGCCCACAGATACGCAGTATTTT.

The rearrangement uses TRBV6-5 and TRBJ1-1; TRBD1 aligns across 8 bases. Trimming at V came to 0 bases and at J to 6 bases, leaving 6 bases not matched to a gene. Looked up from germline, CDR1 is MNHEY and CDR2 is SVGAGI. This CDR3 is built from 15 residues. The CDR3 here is CASSYSYRGRPEAFF. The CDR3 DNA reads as TGTGCCAGCAGTTACTCGTACAGGGGGAGGCCTGAAGCTTTCTTT.

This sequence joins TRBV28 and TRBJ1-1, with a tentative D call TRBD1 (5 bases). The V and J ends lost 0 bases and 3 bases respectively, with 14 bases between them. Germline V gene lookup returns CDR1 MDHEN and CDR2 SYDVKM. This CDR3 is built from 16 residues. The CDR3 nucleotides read TGTGCCAGCAGTTTATGGAGGACACGGACGGACACTGAAGCTTTCTTT. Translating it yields CASSLWRTRTDTEAFF. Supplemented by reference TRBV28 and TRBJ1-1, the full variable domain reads DVKVTQSSRYLVKRTGEKVFLECVQDMDHENMFWYRQDPGLGLRLIYFSYDVKMKEKGDIPEGYSVSREKKERFSLILESASTNQTSMYLCASSLWRTRTDTEAFFGQGTRLTVV.

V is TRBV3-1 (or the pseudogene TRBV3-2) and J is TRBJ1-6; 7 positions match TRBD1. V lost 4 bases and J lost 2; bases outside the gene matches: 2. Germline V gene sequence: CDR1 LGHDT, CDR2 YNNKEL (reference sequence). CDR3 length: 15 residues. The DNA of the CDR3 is TGTGCCAGCAGCCGAGGGACAGCCTATAATTCACCCCTCCACTTT. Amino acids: CASSRGTAYNSPLHF.

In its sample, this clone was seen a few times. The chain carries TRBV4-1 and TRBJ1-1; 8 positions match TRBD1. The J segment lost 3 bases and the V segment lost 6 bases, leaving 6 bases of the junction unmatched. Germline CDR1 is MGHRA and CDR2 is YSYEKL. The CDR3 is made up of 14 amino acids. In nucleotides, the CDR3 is TGCGCCAGCAGTCACCAGGGGGCAGACACTGAAGCTTTCTTT. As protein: CASSHQGADTEAFF.

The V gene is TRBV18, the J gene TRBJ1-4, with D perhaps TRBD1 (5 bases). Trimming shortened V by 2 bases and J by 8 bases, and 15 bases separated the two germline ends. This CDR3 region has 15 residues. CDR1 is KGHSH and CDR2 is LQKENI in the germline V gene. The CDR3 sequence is CASSPTSQGQEKLFF. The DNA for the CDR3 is TGTGCCAGCTCACCAACCAGCCAGGGTCAGGAAAAACTGTTTTTT.

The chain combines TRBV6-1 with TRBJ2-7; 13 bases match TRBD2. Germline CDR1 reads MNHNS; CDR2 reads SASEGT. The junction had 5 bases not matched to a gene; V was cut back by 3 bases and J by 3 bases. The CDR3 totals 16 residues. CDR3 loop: CASSDRLAGGFYEQYF. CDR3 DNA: TGTGCCAGCAGTGACAGACTAGCGGGGGGTTTCTACGAGCAGTACTTC.

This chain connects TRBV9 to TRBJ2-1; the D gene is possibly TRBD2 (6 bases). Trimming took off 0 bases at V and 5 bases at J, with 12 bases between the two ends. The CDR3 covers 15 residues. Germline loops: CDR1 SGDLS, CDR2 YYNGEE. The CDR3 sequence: CASSVEEGYDNEQFF. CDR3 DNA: TGTGCCAGCAGCGTAGAGGAGGGCTATGACAATGAGCAGTTCTTC.

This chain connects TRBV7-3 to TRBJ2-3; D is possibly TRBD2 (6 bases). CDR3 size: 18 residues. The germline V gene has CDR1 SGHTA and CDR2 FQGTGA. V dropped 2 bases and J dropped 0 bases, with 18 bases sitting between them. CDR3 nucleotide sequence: TGTGCCAGCAGCTTATTTTCCCCGCGGGGCCCTAGCACAGATACGCAGTATTTT. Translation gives CASSLFSPRGPSTDTQYF.

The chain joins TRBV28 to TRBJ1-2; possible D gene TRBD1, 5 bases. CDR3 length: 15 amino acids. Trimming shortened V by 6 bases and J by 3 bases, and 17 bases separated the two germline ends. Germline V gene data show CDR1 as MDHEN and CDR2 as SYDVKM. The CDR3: CASSSLKGVDYGYTF. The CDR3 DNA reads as TGTGCCAGCAGCTCCCTAAAAGGGGTTGACTATGGCTACACCTTC.

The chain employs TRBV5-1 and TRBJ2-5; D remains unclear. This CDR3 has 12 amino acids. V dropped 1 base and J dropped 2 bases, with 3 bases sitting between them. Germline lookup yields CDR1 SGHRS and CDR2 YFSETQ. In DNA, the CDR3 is TGCGCCAGCAGCTTGACTCAAGAGACCCAGTACTTC. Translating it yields CASSLTQETQYF.

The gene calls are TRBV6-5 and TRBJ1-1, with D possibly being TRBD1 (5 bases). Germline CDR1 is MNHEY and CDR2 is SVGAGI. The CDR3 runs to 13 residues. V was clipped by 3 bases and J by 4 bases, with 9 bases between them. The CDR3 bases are TGTGCCAGCAGTTATGGAGGGGTCACTGAAGCTTTCTTT. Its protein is CASSYGGVTEAFF.

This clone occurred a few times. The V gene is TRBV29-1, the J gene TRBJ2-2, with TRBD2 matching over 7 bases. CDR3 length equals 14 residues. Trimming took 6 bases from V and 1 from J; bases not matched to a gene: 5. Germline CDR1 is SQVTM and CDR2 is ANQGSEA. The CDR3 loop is CSVAGLVNTGELFF. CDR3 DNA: TGCAGCGTAGCGGGGCTGGTGAACACCGGGGAGCTGTTTTTT.

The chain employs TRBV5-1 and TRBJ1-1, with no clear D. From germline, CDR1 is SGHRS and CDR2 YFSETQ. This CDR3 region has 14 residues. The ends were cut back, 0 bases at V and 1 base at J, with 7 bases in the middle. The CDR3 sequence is CASSLEHPNTEAFF. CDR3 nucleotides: TGCGCCAGCAGCTTGGAGCATCCGAACACTGAAGCTTTCTTT.

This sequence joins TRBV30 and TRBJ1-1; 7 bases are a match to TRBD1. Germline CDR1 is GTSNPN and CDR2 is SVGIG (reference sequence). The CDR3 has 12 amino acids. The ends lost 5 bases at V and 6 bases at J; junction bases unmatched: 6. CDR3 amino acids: CAWGDRAPEAFF. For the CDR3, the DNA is TGTGCCTGGGGCGACAGGGCCCCTGAAGCTTTCTTT. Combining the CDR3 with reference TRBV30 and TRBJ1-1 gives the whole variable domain SQTIHQWPATLVQPVGSPLSLECTVEGTSNPNLYWYRQAAGRGLQLLFYSVGIGQISSEVPQNLSASRPQDRQFILSSKKLLLSDSGFYLCAWGDRAPEAFFGQGTRLTVV.